Below, 12 T cell receptor beta chains from the same sample are listed, as sequenced in a study of control samples from healthy donors and cancer patients (dated by TCRdb to 2019 to 2021). Library construction relied on the immunoSEQ multiplex PCR assay. The source is immuneACCESS, and TCRdb retained only in-frame sequences with V and J called. Part of the clones is not carried over; for the studies checked, unresolved V genes explain less than half of this, and the remainder is unexplained. The sample table contains fewer than 200,000 clones; only one count was recorded for 90% to 95% of them. The ten largest make up over 1.1% of the sample. Sample: blood. Source of these receptors: a man younger than 30 in good health.

The V gene is TRBV12-3 or TRBV12-4, the J gene TRBJ1-1; D perhaps matches TRBD1 (5 bases). V was cut by 6 bases and J by 7 bases, with 15 bases left in between. The CDR3 contains 13 residues. This CDR3 reads CASSPPGPSEAFF. Written as DNA, the CDR3 is TGTGCCAGCAGCCCTCCGGGACCGAGTGAAGCTTTCTTT.

A single count supports this clone. V usage is TRBV24-1 and J usage is TRBJ2-5, with 11 bases aligning to TRBD2. Germline CDR1 is KGHDR and CDR2 is SFDVKD. V was pared by 4 bases and J by 5 bases, with 5 bases of the junction left unmatched. The CDR3 loop spans 15 amino acids. CDR3 bases: TGTGCCACCAGTGAAACTAGCGGGGGAAGGGAGACCCAGTACTTC. It specifies CATSETSGGRETQYF.

Worth noting for this clone: The same CDR3 is also encoded by other DNA sequences in this sample. The rearrangement uses TRBV6-1 and TRBJ1-5; D ambiguous. Trimming pared 2 bases from V and 7 bases from J, leaving 12 bases between. The CDR3 spans 14 residues. CDR1 is MNHNS, CDR2 SASEGT, per germline. The DNA for the CDR3 is TGTGCCAGCAGTGAAATGGGGATAGGCCAGCCCCAGCATTTT. It codes for CASSEMGIGQPQHF.

The chain recombines TRBV7-9 with TRBJ2-2; possibly TRBD1 for D (5 bases). V was cut by 2 bases and J by 7 bases, with 14 bases left in between. The germline V gene encodes CDR1 SEHNR and CDR2 FQNEAQ (reference sequence). This CDR3 region has 15 residues. In DNA, the CDR3 is TGTGCCAGCAGCTTACATTCAGGGATTGACGGGGAGCTGTTTTTT. Protein: CASSLHSGIDGELFF.

CDR3 in DNA: TGTGCCAGCTCACCACTAGAGGGGGCATACGGGAACACTGAAGCTTTCTTT. Translating it yields CASSPLEGAYGNTEAFF. The J gene is TRBJ1-1, the V gene TRBV18; 7 bases are a match to TRBD1. V lost 1 base, J lost 1 base, and 9 bases stayed unmatched. The CDR3 has 17 amino acids. CDR1 is KGHSH, CDR2 LQKENI, per germline.

This sequence joins TRBV5-4 and TRBJ2-2, with D possibly TRBD1 on 6 matching bases. Germline V gives CDR1 SGHNT, CDR2 YYREEE (reference sequence). Trimming left V 0 bases short and J 2 bases short, with 8 bases between. The CDR3 runs to 15 residues. The CDR3 sequence is CASSLGTDNTGELFF. CDR3 nucleotide sequence: TGTGCCAGCAGCTTGGGGACAGATAACACCGGGGAGCTGTTTTTT.

V gene TRBV3-1 (or the pseudogene TRBV3-2) combines with J gene TRBJ1-3; D gene ambiguous. Germline V gene lookup returns CDR1 LGHDT and CDR2 YNNKEL (reference sequence). V was clipped by 0 bases and J by 0 bases, with 6 bases between them. This CDR3 has 15 residues. CDR3 sequence: CASSQDDLSGNTIYF. The CDR3 DNA reads as TGTGCCAGCAGCCAAGATGACCTCTCTGGAAACACCATATATTTT.

V gene TRBV12-5 combines with J gene TRBJ2-3, with 8 bases that match TRBD2. This CDR3 region has 15 residues. Germline CDR1 is LGHNT and CDR2 is FRNRAP. The J segment lost 2 bases and the V segment lost 8 bases, leaving 9 bases of the junction unmatched. The CDR3 loop is CASRRAGVTTDTQYF. In nucleotides, the CDR3 is TGTGCTAGTCGTAGAGCGGGGGTTACCACAGATACGCAGTATTTT.

This clone occurred once. This chain connects TRBV7-3 to TRBJ2-7; D may be TRBD2 (5 bases). Deletions cut 1 base from V and 5 bases from J, with 15 bases between. The CDR3 sequence is 15 residues long. Per germline, CDR1 SGHTA and CDR2 FQGTGA. The CDR3 here is CASSLNGLDGDEQYF. The CDR3 DNA reads TGTGCCAGCAGCTTAAACGGACTTGACGGCGACGAGCAGTACTTC.

The genes are TRBV5-1 and TRBJ1-4; D remains unclear. The V gene lost 2 bases and the J gene lost 0 bases, with 5 bases spanning the gap. The CDR3 covers 14 residues. Germline CDR1 reads SGHRS; CDR2 reads YFSETQ. The CDR3 reads CASSFGATNEKLFF. As DNA, the CDR3 is TGCGCCAGCAGCTTCGGAGCAACTAATGAAAAACTGTTTTTT.

This chain joins TRBV2 and TRBJ2-4; D may be TRBD2 (5 bases). The CDR3 contains 15 residues. V was cut by 4 bases and J by 4 bases, with 14 bases left in between. Germline V gene lookup returns CDR1 SNHLY and CDR2 FYNNEI. The CDR3 sequence is CASSVPGVMKNIQYF. As DNA, the CDR3 is TGTGCCAGCAGTGTCCCCGGGGTGATGAAAAACATTCAGTACTTC.

The chain uses TRBV5-1 and TRBJ1-4; possible D gene TRBD1, 5 bases. V was shortened by 0 bases and J by 5 bases, with 11 bases between the two germline ends. This CDR3 has 15 amino acids. Germline V gene lookup returns CDR1 SGHRS and CDR2 YFSETQ. The CDR3 nucleotides are TGCGCCAGCAGCTTGGGAGGGACGGTGAATGAAAAACTGTTTTTT. This translates into CASSLGGTVNEKLFF.